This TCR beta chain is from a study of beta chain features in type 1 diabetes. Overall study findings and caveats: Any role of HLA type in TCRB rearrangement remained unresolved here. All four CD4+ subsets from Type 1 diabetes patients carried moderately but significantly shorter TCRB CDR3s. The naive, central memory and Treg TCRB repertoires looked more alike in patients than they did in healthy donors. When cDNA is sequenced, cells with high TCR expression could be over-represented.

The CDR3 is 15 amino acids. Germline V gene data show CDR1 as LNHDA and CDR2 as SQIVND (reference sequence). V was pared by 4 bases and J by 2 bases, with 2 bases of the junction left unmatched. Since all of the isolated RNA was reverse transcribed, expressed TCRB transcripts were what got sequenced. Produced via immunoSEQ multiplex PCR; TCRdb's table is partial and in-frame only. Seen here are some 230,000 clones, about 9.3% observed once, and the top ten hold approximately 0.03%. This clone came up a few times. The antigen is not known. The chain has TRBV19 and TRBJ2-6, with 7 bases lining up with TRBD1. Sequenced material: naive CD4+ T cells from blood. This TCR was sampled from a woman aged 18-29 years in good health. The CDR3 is CASSNGQAGANVLTF. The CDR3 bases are TGTGCCAGTAGTAACGGACAGGCTGGGGCCAACGTCCTGACTTTC.